This T cell receptor beta chain was captured in a study of PD-1 blockade in mismatch repair-deficient tumors. Germline CDR1 MNHEY, CDR2 SVGAGI. Trimming left V 4 bases short and J 2 bases short, with 2 bases between. The CDR3 length is 11 residues. TCRdb keeps only in-frame clones here, not all; method: immunoSEQ multiplex PCR. Of 85,000 to 130,000 clones listed, 70% to 85% are singletons. This clonotype was sampled from an adult with mismatch repair-deficient cancer. V and J are TRBV6-5 and TRBJ2-5, with unresolved D. The starting material was peripheral blood, obtained about eight months after starting pembrolizumab. The CDR3 loop is CASSFQETQYF. CDR3 in DNA: TGTGCCAGCAGTTTTCAAGAGACCCAGTACTTC.